This T cell receptor beta chain comes out of a study of human thymus T cells. General observations from the study: Related studies found that unrelated individuals share highly overlapping thymic repertoires.

Some clones are missing from TCRdb's copy, which holds only in-frame ones; the method was immunoSEQ multiplex PCR. Of 120,000 or so clones in the sample, over 85% were seen once. Thymus was obtained from resections taken during corrective heart surgery. About this clone itself: What it binds is not known.

The CDR3 is 14 residues long. Germline CDR1 GTSNPN, CDR2 SVGIG (reference sequence). Trimming removed 2 bases at V and 0 bases at J, with 5 bases between. This receptor was obtained from a boy less than two years old with a congenital heart defect but otherwise immunologically healthy. V gene TRBV30 combines with J gene TRBJ2-6; the D is unclear. Sequences were obtained from thymus tissue. The CDR3 DNA reads TGTGCCTGGAGTCTCGGCTCTGGGGCCAACGTCCTGACTTTC. Translating gives CAWSLGSGANVLTF.